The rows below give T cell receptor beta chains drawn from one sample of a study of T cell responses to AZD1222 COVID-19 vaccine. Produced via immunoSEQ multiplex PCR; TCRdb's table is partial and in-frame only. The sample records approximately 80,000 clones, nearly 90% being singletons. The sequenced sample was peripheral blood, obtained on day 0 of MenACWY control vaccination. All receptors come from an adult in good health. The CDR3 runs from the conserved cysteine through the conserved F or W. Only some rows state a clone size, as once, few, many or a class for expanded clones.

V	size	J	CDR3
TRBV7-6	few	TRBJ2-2	CASKKSGGMNTGELFF
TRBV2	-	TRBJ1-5	CASRFTGDQPQHF
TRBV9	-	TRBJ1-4	CASSVGQGGEKLFF
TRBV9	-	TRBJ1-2	CASSVSTGEGYGYTF
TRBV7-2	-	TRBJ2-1	CASRTRDPPGEQFF
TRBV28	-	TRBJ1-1	CASSLGWILTTVEIPDTEAFF
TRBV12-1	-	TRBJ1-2	CASSFLWGYTF
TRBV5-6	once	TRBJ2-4	CASSRILDREFTGNIQYF
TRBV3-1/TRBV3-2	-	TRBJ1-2	CASSQGAIRYGYTF
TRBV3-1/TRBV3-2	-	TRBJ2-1	CASTPPRLAGGAYNEQFF
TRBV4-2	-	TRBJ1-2	CASSQAGTGSSYGYTF
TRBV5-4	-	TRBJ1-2	CASSSPGQGTYGYTF
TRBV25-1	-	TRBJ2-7	CASSESTGFGYEQYF
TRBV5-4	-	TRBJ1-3	CASSSPNSGNTIYF
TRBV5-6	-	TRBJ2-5	CASSLDTEETQYF
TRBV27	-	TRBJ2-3	CASSSRQGAADTQYF
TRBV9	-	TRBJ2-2	CASSGPGQRELFF
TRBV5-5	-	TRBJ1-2	CASSLVTGPGYTF
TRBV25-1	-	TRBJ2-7	CASSGSGGLHEQYF
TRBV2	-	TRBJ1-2	CASSPRTVGNYGYTF
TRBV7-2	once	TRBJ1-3	CASSSTTGNTIYF
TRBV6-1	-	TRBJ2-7	CASSEYYEQYF
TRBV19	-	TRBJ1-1	CARRGPQAFF
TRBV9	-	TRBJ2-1	CASSRRPEGEEFF
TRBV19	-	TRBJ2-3	CASSMRVSTDTQYF
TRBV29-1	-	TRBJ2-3	CSVEDYRGGVDTQYF
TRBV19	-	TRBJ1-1	CASSKSGGARLSTEAFF
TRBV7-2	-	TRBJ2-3	CASSLDTDTQYF